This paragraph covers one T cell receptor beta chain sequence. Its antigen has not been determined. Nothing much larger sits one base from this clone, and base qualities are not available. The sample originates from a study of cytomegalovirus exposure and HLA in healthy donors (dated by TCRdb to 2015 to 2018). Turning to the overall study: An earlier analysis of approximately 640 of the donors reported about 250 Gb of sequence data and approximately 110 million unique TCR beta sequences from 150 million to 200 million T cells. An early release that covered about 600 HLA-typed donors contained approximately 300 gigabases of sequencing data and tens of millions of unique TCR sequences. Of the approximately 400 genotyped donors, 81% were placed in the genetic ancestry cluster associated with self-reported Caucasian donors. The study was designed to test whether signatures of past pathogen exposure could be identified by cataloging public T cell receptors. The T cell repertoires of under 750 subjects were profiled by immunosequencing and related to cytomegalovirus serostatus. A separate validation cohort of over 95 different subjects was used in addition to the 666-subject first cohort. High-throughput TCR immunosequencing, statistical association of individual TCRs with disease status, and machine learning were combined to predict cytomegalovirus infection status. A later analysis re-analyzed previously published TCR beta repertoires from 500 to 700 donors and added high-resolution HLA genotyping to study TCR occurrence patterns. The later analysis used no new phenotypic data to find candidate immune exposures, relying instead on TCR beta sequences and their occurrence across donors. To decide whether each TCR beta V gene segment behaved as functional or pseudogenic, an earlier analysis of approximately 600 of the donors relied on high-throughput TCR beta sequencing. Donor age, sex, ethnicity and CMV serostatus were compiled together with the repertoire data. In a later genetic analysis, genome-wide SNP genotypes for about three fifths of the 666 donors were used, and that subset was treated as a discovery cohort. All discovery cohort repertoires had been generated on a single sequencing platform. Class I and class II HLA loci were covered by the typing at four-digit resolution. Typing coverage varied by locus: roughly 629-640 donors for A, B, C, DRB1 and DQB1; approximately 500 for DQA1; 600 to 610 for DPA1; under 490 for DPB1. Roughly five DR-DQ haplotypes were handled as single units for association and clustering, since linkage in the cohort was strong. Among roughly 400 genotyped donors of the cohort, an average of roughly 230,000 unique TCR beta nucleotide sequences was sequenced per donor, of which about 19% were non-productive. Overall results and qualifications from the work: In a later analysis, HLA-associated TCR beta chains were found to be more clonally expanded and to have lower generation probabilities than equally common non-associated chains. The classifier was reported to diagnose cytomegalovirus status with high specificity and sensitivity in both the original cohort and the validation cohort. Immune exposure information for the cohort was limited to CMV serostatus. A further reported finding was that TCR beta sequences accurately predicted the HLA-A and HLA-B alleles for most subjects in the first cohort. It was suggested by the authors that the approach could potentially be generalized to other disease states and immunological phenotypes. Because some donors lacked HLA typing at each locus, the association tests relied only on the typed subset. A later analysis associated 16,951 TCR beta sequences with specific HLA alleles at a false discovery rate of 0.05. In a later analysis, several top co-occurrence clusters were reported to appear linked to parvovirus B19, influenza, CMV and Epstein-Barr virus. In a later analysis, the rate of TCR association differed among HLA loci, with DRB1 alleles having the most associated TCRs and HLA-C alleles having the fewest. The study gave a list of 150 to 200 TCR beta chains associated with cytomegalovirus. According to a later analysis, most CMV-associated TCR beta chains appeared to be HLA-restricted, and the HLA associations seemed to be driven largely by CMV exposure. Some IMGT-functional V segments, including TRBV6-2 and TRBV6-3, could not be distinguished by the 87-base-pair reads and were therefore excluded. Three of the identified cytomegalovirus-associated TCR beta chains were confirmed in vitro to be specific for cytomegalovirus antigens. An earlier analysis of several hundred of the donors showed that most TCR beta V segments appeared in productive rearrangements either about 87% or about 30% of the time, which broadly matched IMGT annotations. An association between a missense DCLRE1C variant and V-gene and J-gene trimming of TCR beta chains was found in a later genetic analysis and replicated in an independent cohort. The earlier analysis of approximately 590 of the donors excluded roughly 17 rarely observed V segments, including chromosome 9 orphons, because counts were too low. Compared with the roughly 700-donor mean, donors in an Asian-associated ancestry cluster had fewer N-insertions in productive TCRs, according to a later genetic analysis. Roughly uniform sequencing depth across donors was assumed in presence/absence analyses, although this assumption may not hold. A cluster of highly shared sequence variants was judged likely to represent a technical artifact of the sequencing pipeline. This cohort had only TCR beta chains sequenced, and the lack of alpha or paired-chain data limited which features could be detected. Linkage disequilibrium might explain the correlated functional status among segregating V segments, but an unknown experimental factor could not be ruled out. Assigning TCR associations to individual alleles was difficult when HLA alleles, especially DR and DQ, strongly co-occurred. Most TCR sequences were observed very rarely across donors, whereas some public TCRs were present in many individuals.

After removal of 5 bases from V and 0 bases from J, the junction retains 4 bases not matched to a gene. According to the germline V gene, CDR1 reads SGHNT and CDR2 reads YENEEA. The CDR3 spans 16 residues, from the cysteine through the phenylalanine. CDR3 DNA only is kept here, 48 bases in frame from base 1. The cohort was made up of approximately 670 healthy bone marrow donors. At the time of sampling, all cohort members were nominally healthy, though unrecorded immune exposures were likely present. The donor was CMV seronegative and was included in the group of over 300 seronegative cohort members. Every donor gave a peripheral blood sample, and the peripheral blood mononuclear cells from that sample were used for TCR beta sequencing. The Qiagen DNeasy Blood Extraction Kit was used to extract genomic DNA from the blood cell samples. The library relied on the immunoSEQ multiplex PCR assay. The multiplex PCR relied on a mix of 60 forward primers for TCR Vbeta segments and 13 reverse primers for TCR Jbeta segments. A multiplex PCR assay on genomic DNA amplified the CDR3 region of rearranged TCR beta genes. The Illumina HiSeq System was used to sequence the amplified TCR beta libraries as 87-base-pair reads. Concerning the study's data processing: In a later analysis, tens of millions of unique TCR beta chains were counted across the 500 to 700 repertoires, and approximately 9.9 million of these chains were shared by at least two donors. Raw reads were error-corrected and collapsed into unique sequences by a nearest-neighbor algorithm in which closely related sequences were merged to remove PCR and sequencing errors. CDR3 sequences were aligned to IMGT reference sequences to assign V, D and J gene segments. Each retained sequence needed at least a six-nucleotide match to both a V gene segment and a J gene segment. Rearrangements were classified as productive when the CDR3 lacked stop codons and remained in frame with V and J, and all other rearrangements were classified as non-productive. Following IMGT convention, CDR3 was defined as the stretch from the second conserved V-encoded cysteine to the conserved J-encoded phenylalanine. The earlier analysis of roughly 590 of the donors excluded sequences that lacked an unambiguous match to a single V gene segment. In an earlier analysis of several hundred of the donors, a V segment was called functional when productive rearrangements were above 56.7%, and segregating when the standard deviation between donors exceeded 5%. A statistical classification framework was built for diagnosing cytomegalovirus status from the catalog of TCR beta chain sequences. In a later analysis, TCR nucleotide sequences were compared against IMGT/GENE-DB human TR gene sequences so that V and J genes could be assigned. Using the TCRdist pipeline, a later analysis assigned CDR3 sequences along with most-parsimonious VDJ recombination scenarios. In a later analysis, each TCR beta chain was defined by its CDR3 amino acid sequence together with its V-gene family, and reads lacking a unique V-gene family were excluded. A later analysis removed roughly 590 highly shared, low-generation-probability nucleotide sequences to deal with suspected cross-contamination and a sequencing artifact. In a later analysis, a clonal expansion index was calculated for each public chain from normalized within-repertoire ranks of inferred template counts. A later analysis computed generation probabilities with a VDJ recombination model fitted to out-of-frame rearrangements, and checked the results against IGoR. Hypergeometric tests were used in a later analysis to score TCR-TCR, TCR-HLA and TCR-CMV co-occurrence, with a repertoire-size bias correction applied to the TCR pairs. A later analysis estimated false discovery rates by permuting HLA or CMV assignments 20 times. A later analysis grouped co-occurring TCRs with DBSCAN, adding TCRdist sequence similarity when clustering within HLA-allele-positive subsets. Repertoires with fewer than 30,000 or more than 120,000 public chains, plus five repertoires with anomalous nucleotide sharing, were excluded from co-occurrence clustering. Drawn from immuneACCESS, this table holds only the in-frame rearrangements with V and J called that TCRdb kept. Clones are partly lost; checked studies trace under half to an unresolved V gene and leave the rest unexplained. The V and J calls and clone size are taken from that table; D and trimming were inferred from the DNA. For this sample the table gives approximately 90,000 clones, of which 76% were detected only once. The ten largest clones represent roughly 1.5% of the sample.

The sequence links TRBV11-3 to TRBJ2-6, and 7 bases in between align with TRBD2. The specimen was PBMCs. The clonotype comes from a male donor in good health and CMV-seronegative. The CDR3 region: CASSPGGTSGANVLTF. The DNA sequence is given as TGTGCCAGCAGCCCGGGGGGAACCTCTGGGGCCAACGTCCTGACTTTC.